This T cell receptor beta chain appears in the sequencing data of a study of blood T cell repertoires in COVID-19. Study in general: Both acute and convalescent COVID-19 samples were obtained from the United States, Italy and Spain. Sample material is recorded as cDNA or gDNA derived from T cells, B-cell-depleted T cells, or PBMCs.

The study counted Cohort 3 donors as recovered given two negative PCRs, clearance, or symptom resolution. Authors' processing steps: Scientists estimated how many nucleated cells there were by amplifying reference gene primers. TCRdb keeps only in-frame clones here, not all; method: immunoSEQ multiplex PCR. That table supplies the V and J calls and clone size; D and trimming were determined from the DNA. The sample lists more than 250,000 clones; approximately 85% were seen once. This sequence originates from a man aged 25 to 40 who had recovered from COVID-19. The sequenced sample consisted of PBMCs or T cells enriched from blood (not recorded which).

The CDR3: CASSLASGGRETQYF. CDR3 sequence (DNA): TGCGCCAGCAGCCTAGCTAGCGGGGGAAGGGAGACCCAGTACTTC. V gene TRBV5-1 combines with J gene TRBJ2-5, with 10 positions matching TRBD2. The germline CDR1 and CDR2 sequences are SGHRS and YFSETQ. Unmatched junction bases numbered 8, after V lost 4 bases and J lost 5 bases. The CDR3 spans 15 residues.